A selection of T cell receptor beta chains follows, all from one sample in a study of control samples from healthy donors and cancer patients. Here immunoSEQ multiplex PCR was the method, and the copy in TCRdb shows in-frame clones only, minus some. This repertoire shows around 110,000 clones, approximately 90% found once; its top ten account for approximately 1%. Sequencing was performed on PBMCs. Receptors were obtained from a woman aged 50 to 65 with colorectal cancer. The CDR3 runs from the conserved cysteine through the conserved F or W. D genes are given only for firm matches. The size of a clone is reported for some rows only, either as once, few or many, or as a class for expanded clones.

j_gene | v_gene | len | d_gene | abundance | CDR3nt | CDR3aa
TRBJ2-7 | TRBV19 | 15 | TRBD1 | NA | TGTGCCAGTAGTTCCCACCGGGACAGTCAATACGAGCAGTACTTC | CASSSHRDSQYEQYF
TRBJ1-1 | TRBV12-3/TRBV12-4 | 11 | NA | NA | TGTGCCAGCAGATCCATGTATGAAGCTTTCTTT | CASRSMYEAFF
TRBJ1-6 | TRBV6-5 | 14 | NA | NA | TGTGCCAGCAGTTTTTCGGGGGATAATTCACCCCTCCACTTT | CASSFSGDNSPLHF
TRBJ2-3 | TRBV5-6 | 15 | TRBD2 | few | TGTGCCAGCACCAATTGGGGGGGGAGCACAGATACGCAGTATTTT | CASTNWGGSTDTQYF
TRBJ2-7 | TRBV7-8 | 14 | TRBD2 | NA | TGTGCCAGCAGCCGGACTAGCGGGAACTACGAGCAGTACTTC | CASSRTSGNYEQYF
TRBJ1-6 | TRBV27 | 16 | NA | NA | TGTGCCAGCAGTTTAATTCAGGGATTGAGGAATTCACCCCTCCACTTT | CASSLIQGLRNSPLHF
TRBJ2-7 | TRBV11-2 | 14 | NA | NA | TGTGCCAGCAGCCCAAACAGGGTCTCCTACGAGCAGTACTTC | CASSPNRVSYEQYF
TRBJ2-3 | TRBV7-2 | 15 | TRBD1 | once | TGTGCCAGCAGCTTAAGGACAGGAGGCACAGATACGCAGTATTTT | CASSLRTGGTDTQYF
TRBJ2-1 | TRBV2 | 17 | TRBD2 | few | TGTGCCAGCAGGTTGATGGCTAGCGGGAGGGCCAGGTATGAGCAGTTCTTC | CASRLMASGRARYEQFF
TRBJ2-1 | TRBV19 | 14 | TRBD2 | once | TGTGCCACCCGGGTGCTAGCGGGGGGTGGTGAGCAGTTCTTC | CATRVLAGGGEQFF
TRBJ2-5 | TRBV2 | 11 | NA | NA | TGTGCCAGCAGTCACCAAGAGACCCAGTACTTC | CASSHQETQYF
TRBJ1-1 | TRBV7-3 | 14 | NA | NA | TGTGCCAGCAGCTCGGGACCGCAGAACACTGAAGCTTTCTTT | CASSSGPQNTEAFF
TRBJ2-1 | TRBV5-1 | 14 | TRBD1 | NA | TGCGCCAGCAGCCCGGGACAGGGTAAAAATGAGCAGTTCTTC | CASSPGQGKNEQFF
TRBJ1-1 | TRBV6-5 | 15 | NA | NA | TGTGCCAGCAGTTACTCGCAGGGCCGCAACACTGAAGCTTTCTTT | CASSYSQGRNTEAFF
TRBJ2-5 | TRBV6-5 | 15 | TRBD1 | NA | TGTGCCAGCAGACCTACAGGGGTAGAGGAAGAGACCCAGTACTTC | CASRPTGVEEETQYF
TRBJ2-3 | TRBV10-2 | 14 | TRBD1 | NA | TGCGCCAGCAGTGTCGGGACAGGGACAGATACGCAGTATTTT | CASSVGTGTDTQYF
TRBJ1-1 | TRBV5-4 | 13 | NA | NA | TGTGCCAGCAGCTTGCAGGGAGGGGCTGAAGCTTTCTTT | CASSLQGGAEAFF
TRBJ2-2 | TRBV2 | 12 | TRBD1 | NA | TGTGCCAGTGGGACAGGGTCCGGGGAGCTGTTTTTT | CASGTGSGELFF
TRBJ1-5 | TRBV19 | 15 | NA | NA | TGTGCCAGTAACCCAAGAACTGGAGGGAATCAGCCCCAGCATTTT | CASNPRTGGNQPQHF
TRBJ2-1 | TRBV12-5 | 14 | NA | NA | TGTGCTAGTGGTTTGAGGGGGGACGGGGATGAGCAGTTCTTC | CASGLRGDGDEQFF
TRBJ2-1 | TRBV3-1/TRBV3-2 | 15 | TRBD2 | NA | TGTGCCAGCAGAGGGACTAGCGGCCCTACAAGTGAGCAGTTCTTC | CASRGTSGPTSEQFF
TRBJ1-3 | TRBV5-4 | 15 | NA | once | TGTGCCAGCAGCCTCTCACAGGGAAGTGGAAACACCATATATTTT | CASSLSQGSGNTIYF
TRBJ2-6 | TRBV15 | 18 | TRBD1 | NA | TGTGCCACCAGCAGATCCGGGACAGGGACGTATGGGGCCAACGTCCTGACTTTC | CATSRSGTGTYGANVLTF
TRBJ1-2 | TRBV14 | 15 | NA | NA | TGTGCCAGCAGCCAGCGACAGGCCCCGGGGATTGGCTACACCTTC | CASSQRQAPGIGYTF
TRBJ2-7 | TRBV28 | 16 | TRBD1 | NA | TGTGCCAGCAGTTGGGGACAGGGGACAGGGGGAAGTGAGCAGTACTTC | CASSWGQGTGGSEQYF
TRBJ2-7 | TRBV18 | 15 | NA | NA | TGTGCCAGCTCACCGACGGCAGGACAGAAGTACGAGCAGTACTTC | CASSPTAGQKYEQYF
TRBJ1-1 | TRBV10-3 | 12 | NA | NA | TGTGCCATCAGTGAGGGGGCGAATGAAGCTTTCTTT | CAISEGANEAFF
TRBJ1-4 | TRBV12-3/TRBV12-4 | 13 | NA | NA | TGTGCCACTCGACGAGGAGCTAATGAAAAACTGTTTTTT | CATRRGANEKLFF
TRBJ1-1 | TRBV2 | 14 | NA | NA | TGTGCCAGCAGGGATGGAACAGGGTACACTGAAGCTTTCTTT | CASRDGTGYTEAFF
TRBJ1-1 | TRBV9 | 15 | NA | NA | TGTGCCAGCAGCGTAGGTTGGGGGGGTGGCACTGAAGCTTTCTTT | CASSVGWGGGTEAFF
TRBJ2-1 | TRBV11-2 | 16 | NA | once | TGTGCCAGCAGCTTACGGAGCCCTAGGGCGTACAATGAGCAGTTCTTC | CASSLRSPRAYNEQFF
TRBJ2-3 | TRBV28 | 12 | NA | NA | TGTGCCAGCAGTCCCCCTGGGTGGCAGCAGTATTTT | CASSPPGWQQYF
TRBJ1-2 | TRBV15 | 13 | NA | NA | TGTGCCACCAGCAGAGATGGGGTTTACGGCTACACCTTC | CATSRDGVYGYTF
TRBJ2-1 | TRBV28 | 17 | NA | once | TGTGCCAGCAAAGTGAAGTGGGGGGCCATCTCCTACAATGAGCAGTTCTTC | CASKVKWGAISYNEQFF
TRBJ1-5 | TRBV28 | 15 | NA | NA | TGTGCCAGCAGTTTACAGGCCTTTAGCAATCAGCCCCAGCATTTT | CASSLQAFSNQPQHF
TRBJ2-5 | TRBV7-8 | 13 | NA | few | TGTGCCAGCAGCCCGAACTACCAAGAGACCCAGTACTTC | CASSPNYQETQYF
TRBJ2-2 | TRBV6-5 | 14 | TRBD2 | once | TGTGCCAGCAAACTAGCGGGAGGGACTGGGGAGCTGTTTTTT | CASKLAGGTGELFF